This T cell receptor beta chain comes out of a study of cytomegalovirus exposure and HLA in healthy donors. The V gene's germline CDR1 is SEHNR and CDR2 FQNEAQ (reference sequence). The CDR3 covers 14 residues. V trimming: 4 bases; J trimming: 7 bases; junction bases outside the gene matches: 8. The study ran its PCR with 60 Vbeta and 13 Jbeta primers. Some clones are missing from TCRdb's copy, which holds only in-frame ones; the method was immunoSEQ multiplex PCR. The sample includes 150,000 to 200,000 clones, around four fifths seen only once; the top ten take 1.5% to 2%. Remarks on this clone: The same CDR3 is also encoded by other DNA sequences in this sample.

The sequence was obtained from a woman in her late teens or twenties in good health and CMV-seronegative. The rearrangement links TRBV7-9 to TRBJ1-2, with 8 bases fitting TRBD1. Sequencing was performed on PBMCs. The CDR3 nucleotides read TGTGCCAGCAGCTGGGTTCAGGGGGCGGTTGGCTACACCTTC. It codes for CASSWVQGAVGYTF.